This is a list of T cell receptor beta chains from one sample in a study of T cells in Graves' hyperthyroidism and ophthalmopathy. In TCRdb, the multiplex PCR reads were re-called with MiXCR into one record per CDR3 protein. Here the sample spans hundreds of thousands of distinct CDR3 sequences, roughly 18% being singletons. The sample taken for sequencing was blood. The origin of the receptors is a woman younger than 35 with Graves' ophthalmopathy. Both conserved end residues are trimmed from each CDR3. The order of the fields is V gene, J gene, CDR3 protein.

TRBV11-2	TRBJ2-5	ASSLSRTAERALQEAQY
TRBV27	TRBJ1-2	ASSASGTRHYGYT
TRBV19	TRBJ2-2	ASRNGRRLTGELF
TRBV28	TRBJ1-2	ASRGGGGAGYT
TRBV28	TRBJ2-1	ASSRPGTSFGNEQF
TRBV5-1	TRBJ2-6	ASSSLLAGANVLT
TRBV19	TRBJ2-7	ASSTTGRTYEQY
TRBV6-5	TRBJ1-2	ASSYTGGGNYGYT
TRBV28	TRBJ2-7	AGSPSYEQY
TRBV4-2	TRBJ1-1	ASSQEQLRSNTEAF
TRBV30	TRBJ2-1	AWRPTSGRNEQF
TRBV19	TRBJ1-4	ASMQGRFGKLF
TRBV12-3/TRBV12-4	TRBJ1-2	ASSLGALNYGYT
TRBV14	TRBJ2-7	ASSQDGPWGEKDYEQY
TRBV29-1	TRBJ2-5	SVMGREETQY
TRBV4-1	TRBJ1-5	ASSHPGISNQPQH
TRBV5-4	TRBJ2-2	ASSPVGGSNTGELF
TRBV25-1	TRBJ2-7	ASSDDRRSSYEQY
TRBV9	TRBJ1-4	ASSADRINEKLF
TRBV7-3	TRBJ2-2	ASSLMGSGTGELF
TRBV20-1	TRBJ1-1	SARPGQFMNTEAF
TRBV11-2	TRBJ2-2	ASSLTLPRSTGELF
TRBV19	TRBJ1-6	ASSTTGTANSPLH
TRBV7-6	TRBJ2-7	ASSLGSGLSYEQY